The present TCR beta chain was sequenced within a study of blood T cell repertoires in COVID-19. In the study overall: Acute and convalescent COVID-19 samples came from the United States, Italy and Spain.

CDR1 is MDHEN, CDR2 SYDVKM, per germline. The CDR3 consists of 14 residues. Trimming stripped 2 bases from V and 5 bases from J, with 12 bases between. This clone occurred a few times. TCRdb keeps only in-frame clones here, not all; method: immunoSEQ multiplex PCR. Of some 270,000 clones listed, about 86% are singletons. Enrolment of Seattle patients took place during active infection, and they were followed longitudinally. The sample was peripheral blood. The sequence derives from a person aged 65-85 years with COVID-19, enrolled during active disease. The rearrangement uses TRBV28 and TRBJ2-5, with a weak D call TRBD1 (5 bases). The CDR3 sequence: CASSLVGVGETQYF. CDR3 coding DNA: TGTGCCAGCAGTTTAGTAGGGGTAGGGGAGACCCAGTACTTC.